The entry that follows covers one T cell receptor beta chain sequence. Repertoires were generated with immunoSEQ multiplex PCR, while TCRdb's copy carries only in-frame clones and drops some. The table has 200,000 to 300,000 clones, roughly 88% seen once. The CDR3 totals 17 residues. Germline V gives CDR1 MNHEY, CDR2 SVGEGT. V was clipped by 0 bases and J by 6 bases, with 18 bases between them. This sample stems from a study of blood T cell repertoires in COVID-19. Background on the study: The cDNA or gDNA used as material had been derived from T cells, B-cell-depleted T cells, or PBMCs.

The sequencing sample was made of peripheral blood. This TCR was recovered from a human donor in a cohort sampled during active COVID-19. The rearrangement joins TRBV6-2 or TRBV6-3 to TRBJ1-5; D perhaps matches TRBD1 (5 bases). The CDR3 bases are TGTGCCAGCAGTTACTCGAGGGGAGGGGATCTTTTTCAGCCCCAGCATTTT. Protein sequence: CASSYSRGGDLFQPQHF.